The entry below gives a single T cell receptor beta chain sequence along with its context. This clonotype was found many times. Its antigen remains undetermined. It has no much larger one-base neighbor in the sample; base qualities were not kept. What the treatment or condition label conveys for this sample: allogeneic hematopoietic cell transplantation with graft depleted of TCRalphabeta T cells and CD19 B cells. The children who served as transplant recipients had been given grafts of TCRalphabeta/CD19-depleted allogeneic hematopoietic cells. The data originate from a study of T-cell reconstitution after alpha-beta-depleted transplantation in children (dated by TCRdb to 2015 to 2016). For the wider study: The study quantitatively tracked T-cell immune reconstitution after TCRalphabeta/CD19-depleted allogeneic hematopoietic cell transplantation in children using TCR repertoire profiling.

Library construction relied on PCR. The sample was run on an Illumina HiSeq 2500. TCR library preparation used molecular barcoding, with unique molecular identifiers applied to normalize quantification of the TCRbeta repertoire. Through fastp at Q25 and MiXCR, TCRdb rebuilt clones from the public reads, retaining in-frame beta chains. All rows with the same CDR3 protein become a single entry with the most common DNA and genes. This sample lists about 830,000 distinct CDR3 sequences; roughly 15% were detected once. Of the sample, 5% falls within the top ten clones. What the authors observed across the whole study: Hyperexpanded clone frequencies declined over subsequent months; after one year, T-cell counts and TCRbeta diversity were mostly attributed to newly produced T cells. In some patients, high TCRbeta diversity at day 60 was attributed to recipient T cells and intrathymic progenitors that had survived conditioning. About two months after transplant, the apparently early recovery of alphabetaT-cell counts reportedly depended on just several hundred clones that had expanded rapidly and came from non-depleted graft cells.

The CDR3 numbers 16 residues from cysteine through phenylalanine. The retained sequence is limited to the CDR3, 48 bases, with the frame set at the first base. This receptor was identified in a male patient younger than 18 who had a stem cell transplant for acute lymphoblastic leukemia, so the T cells may come from the graft donor. The sample here was PBMCs, mostly from graft donor cells, taken 360 days after TCRalphabeta/CD19-depleted stem cell transplant. The rearranged chain carries TRBV21-1 and TRBJ2-7; whether TRBD1, the table's D call, matches the DNA was not checked. TRBV21-1 is a recognized pseudogene. The DNA sequence is as follows: TGTGCCAGCTCCAGGGGTAAGGATGCTCACGCCTACGAGCAGTACTTC. It encodes CASSRGKDAHAYEQYF.